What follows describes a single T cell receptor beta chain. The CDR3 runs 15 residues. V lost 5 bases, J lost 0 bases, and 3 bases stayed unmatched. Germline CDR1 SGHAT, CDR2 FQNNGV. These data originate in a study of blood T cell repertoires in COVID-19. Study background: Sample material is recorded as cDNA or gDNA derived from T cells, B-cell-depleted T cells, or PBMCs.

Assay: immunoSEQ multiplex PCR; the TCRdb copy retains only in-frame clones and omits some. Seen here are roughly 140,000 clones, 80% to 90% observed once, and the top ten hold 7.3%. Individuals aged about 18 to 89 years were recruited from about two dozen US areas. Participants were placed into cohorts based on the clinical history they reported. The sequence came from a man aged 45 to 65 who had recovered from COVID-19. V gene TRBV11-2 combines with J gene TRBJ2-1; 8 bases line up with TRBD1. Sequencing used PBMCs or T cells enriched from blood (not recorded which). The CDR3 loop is CASSITGGSYNEQFF. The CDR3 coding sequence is TGTGCCAGCAGCATCACAGGGGGCTCCTACAATGAGCAGTTCTTC.